A single sample gave rise to the 10 T cell receptor beta chains below, sequenced in a study of shared clonotypes between healthy human individuals. Terminally differentiated effector memory CD45RA+ cells were left out of the naive CD8 fraction, which was CD45RO-negative and positively selected for CCR7. Profiled with immunoSEQ multiplex PCR; TCRdb holds only in-frame clones, not every one. Here the sample spans hundreds of thousands of clones, approximately 96% being singletons. The sample was naive CD8+ T cells sorted from blood. These receptors were taken from a woman in her 30s in good health.

The chain couples TRBV27 to TRBJ2-1, with TRBD2 identical over 9 bases. The germline CDR1 and CDR2 sequences are MNHEY and SMNVEV (reference sequence). The CDR3 has 14 residues. V shed 5 bases, J shed 5 bases, and the junction held 4 bases outside the gene matches. The DNA for the CDR3 is TGTGCCAGCAGTATCATAGCGGGAGACAATGAGCAGTTCTTC. Translating gives CASSIIAGDNEQFF.

J is TRBJ2-1 and V is TRBV27, with 9 bases aligning to TRBD2. With 2 bases clipped from V and 2 bases from J, the junction kept 4 bases outside the gene matches. The CDR3 runs 16 residues. Germline loops: CDR1 MNHEY, CDR2 SMNVEV (reference sequence). The CDR3 sequence: CASSLRGGRAYNEQFF. The CDR3 nucleotides are TGTGCCAGCAGTTTACGGGGCGGGAGGGCCTACAATGAGCAGTTCTTC.

This clone appeared a single time. The chain uses TRBV4-1 and TRBJ2-6, with 8 bases that match TRBD1. The germline V gene encodes CDR1 MGHRA and CDR2 YSYEKL. The CDR3 is 15 amino acids. The trim removed 5 bases at V and 2 bases at J, leaving 2 bases unmatched. The CDR3 sequence: CASSDRGPGANVLTF. CDR3 nucleotide sequence: TGCGCCAGCAGCGACAGGGGACCTGGGGCCAACGTCCTGACTTTC.

This chain connects TRBV30 to TRBJ2-3; weak D call: TRBD2 (6 bases). The CDR3 has 15 residues. V was pared by 0 bases and J by 1 base, with 11 bases between. Germline V gene data show CDR1 as GTSNPN and CDR2 as SVGIG (reference sequence). The DNA for the CDR3 is TGTGCCTGGAGTGTAGGCGGCGGGGGCACAGATACGCAGTATTTT. It codes for CAWSVGGGGTDTQYF. The whole variable domain, remainder taken from reference TRBV30 and TRBJ2-3, is SQTIHQWPATLVQPVGSPLSLECTVEGTSNPNLYWYRQAAGRGLQLLFYSVGIGQISSEVPQNLSASRPQDRQFILSSKKLLLSDSGFYLCAWSVGGGGTDTQYFGPGTRLTVL.

The chain is built from TRBV28 and TRBJ1-3, with a possible D match to TRBD1 (5 bases). The CDR3 consists of 13 residues. The germline V gene has CDR1 MDHEN and CDR2 SYDVKM. Trimming cost V 7 bases and J 4 bases, with 11 bases left between them. CDR3 bases: TGTGCCAGCACCCGGGACGGAGGAAACACCATATATTTT. Encoded protein: CASTRDGGNTIYF.

The CDR3 region is CASSNFPGSEQYF. In DNA, the CDR3 is TGTGCCAGTAGTAACTTCCCGGGGAGCGAGCAGTACTTC. The chain employs TRBV19 and TRBJ2-7, with D tentatively TRBD2 (5 bases). This CDR3 is 13 amino acids long. Trimming removed 4 bases at V and 6 bases at J, with 13 bases between. Germline values: CDR1 LNHDA, CDR2 SQIVND (reference sequence).

About this clone: A read error may account for a junction end that differs from germline. This chain joins TRBV2 and TRBJ2-7, with D tentatively TRBD2 (5 bases). Germline CDR1 is SNHLY and CDR2 is FYNNEI. The CDR3 is made up of 14 amino acids. CDR3 in amino acids: CASCPRHFPDPGNF. As DNA, the CDR3 is TGTGCCAGCTGTCCCCGACACTTCCCCGACCCGGGGAACTTC.

This chain links TRBV7-8 with TRBJ2-1; D is uncertain. V was shortened by 4 bases and J by 9 bases, with 10 bases between the two germline ends. CDR1 and CDR2 from the germline V gene are SGHVS and FQNEAQ. CDR3 length: 12 residues. The CDR3 loop is CASSSDPGEQFF. The CDR3 region has the DNA TGTGCCAGCAGCTCAGACCCGGGTGAGCAGTTCTTC.

The CDR3 bases are TGCGCCAGCAGTCGGACCCCACTCCTCCTCTATGGCTACACCTTC. Residues: CASSRTPLLLYGYTF. The chain links TRBV23-1 to TRBJ1-2; D call uncertain. TRBV23-1 is an ORF for which the function is uncertain. CDR3 length: 15 amino acids. With 4 bases removed from V and 4 bases from J, the gap between germline ends came to 16 bases.

This chain uses TRBV27 with TRBJ1-1; D uncertain. The V gene lost 4 bases and the J gene lost 0 bases, with 9 bases spanning the gap. The CDR3 runs to 14 residues. The V gene's germline CDR1 is MNHEY and CDR2 SMNVEV (reference sequence). The CDR3 loop is CASSSSRLNTEAFF. CDR3 nucleotides: TGTGCCAGCAGTTCGTCCCGTTTGAACACTGAAGCTTTCTTT.